This T cell receptor (beta chain) is drawn from a study of T cells after posttransplantation cyclophosphamide. This related bone marrow graft donor gave peripheral blood on the day of marrow donation. Produced via immunoSEQ multiplex PCR; TCRdb's table is partial and in-frame only. The sample shows fewer than 35,000 clones, none of them appearing just once. General study points: Skin or GI-infiltrating T cells shared few TRB sequences with blood. Recipient CMV seropositivity and CMV reactivation strongly tracked TRB clonality. Later blood repertoires were often dominated by clones from the donor CD8+ memory compartment.

Notes on this clone: As yet, its antigen is unknown.

This CDR3 spans 19 amino acids. The germline CDR1 and CDR2 sequences are SNHLY and FYNNEI. V was shortened by 7 bases and J by 4 bases, with 30 bases between the two germline ends. The chain couples TRBV2 to TRBJ2-3; D is possibly TRBD2 (7 bases). This receptor was identified in a woman aged 60-75 years in good health, CMV-negative, and a related stem cell transplant donor. The source material was PBMCs. For the CDR3, the DNA is TGTGCCAGCACCCCCCGTTTTAGGGGGGGGGAGAAGGTCCCAGATACGCAGTATTTT. It translates to CASTPRFRGGEKVPDTQYF.